The clone carrying this TCR beta chain occurred many times. What it recognizes is unknown. This entry is derived from a study of neurological immune-mediated disorders. Study conclusions and caveats: The multiple sclerosis repertoire cluster was not associated with any clinical or MRI feature. HTLV-1-associated myelopathy had the most TCR clonal expansion, whereas multiple sclerosis had the least (lower than in healthy controls).

Synthesis of cDNA used 5'RACE (with 10-nucleotide random UMIs). TCRdb analysed the 5' RACE reads with MiXCR anew, one entry per CDR3 protein. The table has about 80,000 distinct CDR3 sequences, 5.8% seen once. This sample's time point: longitudinal time-point 2. For the unsorted libraries, 2 million PBMCs stored at -80 C served as input. The CDR3 spans 15 residues. Germline V gene data show CDR1 as SGHNT and CDR2 as YYREEE (reference sequence). V was trimmed by 2 bases and J by 2 bases, leaving 11 bases between them. The rearrangement uses TRBV5-4 and TRBJ2-1; tentatively, D is TRBD1 or TRBD2 (5 bases each). The sequence came from a woman aged 60 to 75 with multiple sclerosis. The sample was PBMCs. For the CDR3, the DNA is TGTGCCAGCAGCTTTTGGGACGGAACCTACAATGAGCAGTTCTTC. Translating it yields CASSFWDGTYNEQFF.